These 15 T cell receptor beta chains came from one sample sequenced in a study of cytomegalovirus exposure and HLA in healthy donors. TCRdb keeps only in-frame clones here, not all; method: immunoSEQ multiplex PCR. This table has 200,000 to 250,000 clones, roughly 85% appearing once. The sequencing input was PBMCs. These receptors came from a woman between 18 and 30 years old in good health and CMV-seronegative.

The rearrangement links TRBV19 to TRBJ1-5; D is undetermined. Germline V gene sequence: CDR1 LNHDA, CDR2 SQIVND (reference sequence). The CDR3 spans 16 residues. V was trimmed by 1 base and J by 1 base, leaving 11 bases between them. The CDR3 sequence: CASSIGLRASNQPQHF. For the CDR3, the DNA is TGTGCCAGTAGTATAGGGCTGCGGGCGAGCAATCAGCCCCAGCATTTT.

CDR3 sequence (DNA): TGTGCCAGCGGGACGAATTCCAGGGGGCTTTTACAAAAGTTTCGTGGGCAGTTCTTC. This gives the protein CASGTNSRGLLQKFRGQFF. This chain uses TRBV27 with TRBJ2-1; 8 bases are a match to TRBD1. Losses at the gene ends were 8 bases for V and 12 bases for J; bases not matched to a gene: 30. The CDR3 sequence is 19 residues long. CDR1 and CDR2 from the germline V gene are MNHEY and SMNVEV (reference sequence).

The V call is TRBV6-5, the J call TRBJ2-5; TRBD2 matches at 15 bases. The CDR3 has 15 residues. The V segment lost 6 bases and the J segment 5 bases; nucleotides outside the gene matches: 4. Germline assignment: CDR1 MNHEY and CDR2 SVGAGI. CDR3 residues: CASSAGTSGGETQYF. DNA for the CDR3: TGTGCCAGCAGCGCCGGGACTAGCGGGGGGGAGACCCAGTACTTC.

V gene TRBV18 combines with J gene TRBJ1-3, with TRBD1 matching 8 bases. The germline V gene has CDR1 KGHSH and CDR2 LQKENI. The CDR3 consists of 17 residues. V lost 3 bases and J lost 0; bases outside the gene matches: 7. The CDR3 region is CASSPRTGTYSGNTIYF. CDR3 in DNA: TGTGCCAGCTCACCCCGGACAGGGACATACTCTGGAAACACCATATATTTT.

V gene TRBV4-1 combines with J gene TRBJ1-6, with TRBD1 identical over 7 bases. Germline V gene lookup returns CDR1 MGHRA and CDR2 YSYEKL. This CDR3 is 16 amino acids long. After removal of 5 bases from V and 6 bases from J, the junction contained 10 bases not matched to a gene. This CDR3 reads CASSEFPGTANSPLHF. CDR3 sequence (DNA): TGCGCCAGCAGCGAGTTTCCGGGGACAGCTAATTCACCCCTCCACTTT.

V is TRBV4-1 and J is TRBJ2-7; 9 bases fit TRBD2. The CDR3 totals 15 residues. The germline gives CDR1 MGHRA, CDR2 YSYEKL. V dropped 0 bases and J dropped 4; count of bases not matched to a gene: 4. The chain's CDR3 is CASSQEKRGVYEQYF. The CDR3, as DNA: TGCGCCAGCAGCCAAGAGAAGCGGGGGGTATACGAGCAGTACTTC.

The chain uses TRBV27 and TRBJ2-7; D gene uncertain. The V gene's germline CDR1 is MNHEY and CDR2 SMNVEV (reference sequence). The ends were cut back, 0 bases at V and 1 base at J, with 13 bases in the middle. The CDR3 runs to 16 residues. The CDR3 is CASSLSAPPGSYEQYF. As DNA, the CDR3 is TGTGCCAGCAGTTTATCCGCCCCGCCCGGGTCCTACGAGCAGTACTTC.

This chain uses TRBV4-1 with TRBJ2-5; a possible D gene is TRBD1 (6 bases). The CDR3 length is 13 residues. Germline V gene data show CDR1 as MGHRA and CDR2 as YSYEKL. Trimming shortened V by 6 bases and J by 5 bases, and 13 bases separated the two germline ends. This chain's CDR3 is CASRKQGEETQYF. CDR3 sequence (DNA): TGCGCCAGCAGGAAACAGGGAGAGGAGACCCAGTACTTC.

In DNA form, the CDR3 reads TGCGCCAGCAGCACAAATCTAGCGGGAGGGCTCCCTACAGATACGCAGTATTTT. It specifies CASSTNLAGGLPTDTQYF. J is TRBJ2-3 and V is TRBV5-1, with 12 bases fitting TRBD2. Trimming cost V 4 bases and J 3 bases; bases outside gene matches: 12. Germline loops: CDR1 SGHRS, CDR2 YFSETQ. The CDR3 covers 18 residues.

The CDR3 is CASSFIRSNEQFF. The CDR3 DNA sequence: TGTGCCAGCAGCTTCATCCGTAGCAATGAGCAGTTCTTC. V and J are TRBV7-2 and TRBJ2-1; D gene ambiguous. The germline CDR1 and CDR2 sequences are SGHTA and FQGNSA. The CDR3 extends over 13 amino acids. The V end was cut by 3 bases, the J end by 6 bases, with 9 bases between.

The chain links TRBV7-2 to TRBJ2-4; no firm D call. CDR1 SGHTA and CDR2 FQGNSA come from the germline V gene. This CDR3 region has 14 residues. V lost 0 bases and J 8 bases, leaving 11 bases between the germline ends. As DNA, the CDR3 is TGTGCCAGCAGCTTAGCCTGGCCCGGCGACATTCAGTACTTC. Protein: CASSLAWPGDIQYF.

The DNA of the CDR3 is TGTGCCAGCAGTGAAGCGGCGGGTTATAGCAATCAGCCCCAGCATTTT. Encoded protein: CASSEAAGYSNQPQHF. This chain uses TRBV6-1 with TRBJ1-5; D not certain. There are 16 residues in the CDR3. The V gene's germline CDR1 is MNHNS and CDR2 SASEGT. Between the trimmed V and J ends, which lost 0 bases and 0 bases, there was a span of 9 bases.

This chain joins TRBV4-2 and TRBJ1-1; 10 bases match TRBD1. Germline values: CDR1 LGHNA, CDR2 YNFKEQ. V lost 5 bases and J lost 5; bases outside the gene matches: 2. This CDR3 has 13 amino acids. Here the CDR3 reads CASSSDRGTEAFF. The CDR3 coding sequence is TGTGCCAGCAGCTCGGACAGGGGGACTGAAGCTTTCTTT.

The V call is TRBV29-1, the J call TRBJ2-5; the match to TRBD2 covers 8 bases. Germline assignment: CDR1 SQVTM and CDR2 ANQGSEA. J was trimmed by 0 bases and V by 7 bases; bases with no gene match: 1. This CDR3 is 12 amino acids long. The CDR3 reads CSAGGHQETQYF. CDR3 DNA: TGCAGCGCGGGGGGGCACCAAGAGACCCAGTACTTC.

This chain links TRBV30 with TRBJ2-7; 9 positions agree with TRBD1. V trimming: 5 bases; J trimming: 4 bases; junction bases outside the gene matches: 3. From germline, CDR1 is GTSNPN and CDR2 SVGIG (reference sequence). The CDR3 spans 12 residues. In nucleotides, the CDR3 is TGTGCCTGGCGACAGGGGGGTTACGAGCAGTACTTC. Translation: CAWRQGGYEQYF.